This T cell receptor (beta chain) was captured in a study of PD-L1 blockade in urothelial cancer. There are 13 residues in the CDR3. Germline V gene data show CDR1 as SNHLY and CDR2 as FYNNEI. V lost 6 bases, J lost 2 bases, and 2 bases stayed unmatched. Profiled with immunoSEQ multiplex PCR; TCRdb holds only in-frame clones, not every one. The data contain around 45,000 clones, 83% of them seen just once; the ten biggest clones take up over 13%. The time point: peripheral blood 6 weeks after treatment start. Locally advanced or metastatic urothelial carcinoma affected all patients. The chain uses TRBV2 and TRBJ1-2, with 8 bases fitting TRBD1. The sequencing used PBMCs, collected around atezolizumab (anti-PD-L1) treatment. This TCR came from a man aged 60-69 years with urothelial cancer. Here the CDR3 reads CASRRQGNYGYTF. In nucleotides, the CDR3 is TGTGCCAGCAGACGACAGGGGAACTATGGCTACACCTTC. The variable domain in full, completed from reference TRBV2 and TRBJ1-2, reads EPEVTQTPSHQVTQMGQEVILRCVPISNHLYFYWYRQILGQKVEFLVSFYNNEISEKSEIFDDQFSVERPDGSNFTLKIRSTKLEDSAMYFCASRRQGNYGYTFGSGTRLTVV.